This T cell receptor (beta chain) comes out of a study of T-cell reconstitution after alpha-beta-depleted transplantation in children. General observations from the study: Hyperexpanded clones declined; after one year, newly produced T cells mostly supplied diversity. Several hundred graft clones that had expanded were reportedly the source of alpha-beta T cells about two months after transplant.

This clonotype has only one observation. Its specificity is not known. The CDR3 length is 18 residues. CDR1 is MGHRA and CDR2 is YSYEKL in the germline V gene. The trim removed 4 bases at V and 4 bases at J, leaving 17 bases unmatched. Unique molecular identifiers were built into the TCRbeta library. Each CDR3 protein gets one entry after TCRdb re-called the PCR reads with MiXCR. The table shows roughly 570,000 distinct CDR3 sequences, with 27% occurring only once. This sequence was found in a boy in the first two years of life with Wiskott-Aldrich syndrome, due to receive a stem cell transplant. This chain connects TRBV4-1 to TRBJ1-1; 8 bases fit TRBD1. The material sequenced was PBMCs, taken before TCRalphabeta/CD19-depleted stem cell transplant. CDR3 sequence (DNA): TGCGCCAGCAGCCCACAACCGGTGACAGGGGTGACGGTCACTGAAGCTTTCTTT. Its protein is CASSPQPVTGVTVTEAFF.